Presented here are 21 T cell receptor beta chains from one specimen sequenced in a study of shared clonotypes between healthy human individuals. Selected positively for CCR7 and CD45RO-negative, naive CD8 cells excluded terminally differentiated effector memory CD45RA+ cells. Profiled with immunoSEQ multiplex PCR; TCRdb holds only in-frame clones, not every one. The sample has over 2 million clones, around 96% seen once. Sequenced input: naive CD8+ T cells sorted from blood. Every receptor here comes from a young man in good health.

CDR3 amino acids: CASSQDNNEQFF. The CDR3 coding sequence is TGTGCCAGCAGCCAGGACAACAATGAGCAGTTCTTC. The chain has TRBV5-6 and TRBJ2-1; D possibly corresponds to TRBD1 (5 bases). The CDR3 runs to 12 residues. Germline V gives CDR1 SGHDT, CDR2 YYEEEE. Trimming removed 4 bases from V and 5 bases from J, with 7 bases in between.

The V call is TRBV7-8, the J call TRBJ2-7, with 12 bases that match TRBD2. The trim removed 4 bases at V and 2 bases at J, leaving 3 bases unmatched. The CDR3 is 15 residues long. Germline CDR1 reads SGHVS; CDR2 reads FQNEAQ. The CDR3 sequence is CASSSLAGGTYEQYF. The CDR3 DNA reads as TGTGCCAGCAGCTCGCTAGCGGGAGGGACCTACGAGCAGTACTTC.

V and J are TRBV29-1 and TRBJ1-1; D call uncertain. V lost 0 bases, J lost 0 bases, and 11 bases lay in between. This CDR3 has 15 residues. Germline V CDR1 and CDR2: SQVTM, ANQGSEA. CDR3 nucleotides: TGCAGCGTTGAAGATCGGGTGGACGTGAACACTGAAGCTTTCTTT. Residues: CSVEDRVDVNTEAFF.

The CDR3 coding sequence is TGTGCCAGCAGTTTCAAACAGGGGACCTACGAGCAGTACTTC. The encoded protein is CASSFKQGTYEQYF. This chain uses TRBV6-5 with TRBJ2-7; 7 nucleotides align to TRBD1. The V gene's germline CDR1 is MNHEY and CDR2 SVGAGI. Trimming took 4 bases from V and 2 from J; bases not matched to a gene: 5. There are 14 residues in the CDR3.

This chain uses TRBV30 with TRBJ2-7; D gene uncertain. V was trimmed by 4 bases and J by 0 bases, leaving 10 bases between them. Germline V gene sequence: CDR1 GTSNPN, CDR2 SVGIG (reference sequence). The length of the CDR3 is 13 residues. For the CDR3, the DNA is TGTGCCTGGACTACAAACCCCTCCTACGAGCAGTACTTC. Its translation is CAWTTNPSYEQYF. Looking up the rest from reference TRBV30 and TRBJ2-7 gives the full variable domain: SQTIHQWPATLVQPVGSPLSLECTVEGTSNPNLYWYRQAAGRGLQLLFYSVGIGQISSEVPQNLSASRPQDRQFILSSKKLLLSDSGFYLCAWTTNPSYEQYFGPGTRLTVT.

The chain links TRBV28 to TRBJ1-6; D call uncertain. This CDR3 spans 13 amino acids. CDR1 is MDHEN and CDR2 is SYDVKM in the germline V gene. Trimming left V 3 bases short and J 8 bases short, with 8 bases between. CDR3 DNA sequence: TGTGCCAGCAGTTTTGACGCGGATTCACCCCTCCACTTT. As protein: CASSFDADSPLHF.

On this clone itself: Within the sample, other DNA sequences also encode this same CDR3. The chain couples TRBV6-5 to TRBJ2-5, with TRBD1 identical over 8 bases. The V and J ends lost 2 bases and 3 bases, in that order; junction bases with no gene match: 5. The CDR3 covers 15 residues. CDR1 and CDR2 (germline): MNHEY, SVGAGI. The DNA of the CDR3 is TGTGCCAGCAGTTACGTCTCAGGGGGCGAAGAGACCCAGTACTTC. Its protein product is CASSYVSGGEETQYF.

This chain connects TRBV13 to TRBJ1-2; TRBD1 matches 7 bases. Germline V gene sequence: CDR1 PRHDT, CDR2 FYEKMQ (reference sequence). V trimming: 11 bases; J trimming: 3 bases; junction bases outside the gene matches: 9. CDR3 size: 13 residues. This CDR3 is CALEGDSHYGYTF. CDR3 nucleotide sequence: TGTGCCTTAGAGGGGGACAGTCACTATGGCTACACCTTC. Variable domain in full (rest from reference TRBV13 and TRBJ1-2): AAGVIQSPRHLIKEKRETATLKCYPIPRHDTVYWYQQGPGQDPQFLISFYEKMQSDKGSIPDRFSAQQFSDYHSELNMSSLELGDSALYFCALEGDSHYGYTFGSGTRLTVV.

J is TRBJ2-7 and V is TRBV11-2; 8 bases line up with TRBD1. The CDR3 has 14 amino acids. V was pared by 5 bases and J by 4 bases, with 7 bases of the junction left unmatched. Per germline, CDR1 SGHAT and CDR2 FQNNGV. The CDR3 loop is CASSHQDRVYEQYF. The DNA of the CDR3 is TGTGCCAGCAGCCATCAGGACAGGGTTTACGAGCAGTACTTC.

V usage is TRBV5-6 and J usage is TRBJ2-1; maybe TRBD2 (5 bases). The CDR3 runs to 13 residues. Germline V gives CDR1 SGHDT, CDR2 YYEEEE. The V gene lost 5 bases and the J gene lost 7 bases, with 13 bases spanning the gap. Here the CDR3 reads CASSREGANEQFF. For the CDR3, the DNA is TGTGCCAGCAGTCGTGAGGGTGCAAATGAGCAGTTCTTC. The full variable domain, in which reference TRBV5-6 and TRBJ2-1 provide the parts outside the CDR3, is DAGVTQSPTHLIKTRGQQVTLRCSPKSGHDTVSWYQQALGQGPQFIFQYYEEEERQRGNFPDRFSGHQFPNYSSELNVNALLLGDSALYLCASSREGANEQFFGPGTRLTVL.

This clone came up once. The chain has TRBV7-8 and TRBJ1-5; D not resolved. The V and J ends lost 5 bases and 3 bases respectively, with 5 bases between them. CDR1 and CDR2 (germline): SGHVS, FQNEAQ. The CDR3 spans 12 residues. CDR3 in amino acids: CASSTYNQPQHF. The CDR3 DNA reads as TGTGCCAGCAGCACCTACAATCAGCCCCAGCATTTT.

This clone was detected only once. The chain combines TRBV4-3 with TRBJ2-7, with TRBD2 identical over 7 bases. V was pared by 0 bases and J by 5 bases, with 7 bases of the junction left unmatched. The CDR3 has 15 residues. In germline, CDR1 is LGHNA, CDR2 YSLEER. The CDR3 sequence: CASSQDWAGENEQYF. The CDR3 DNA follows: TGCGCCAGCAGCCAAGATTGGGCGGGAGAGAACGAGCAGTACTTC.

The chain uses TRBV13 and TRBJ1-2; D uncertain. CDR1 and CDR2 (germline): PRHDT, FYEKMQ (reference sequence). The CDR3 runs 13 residues. Between the trimmed V and J ends, which lost 1 base and 0 bases, there was a span of 3 bases. The CDR3 bases are TGTGCCAGCAGCTTAGTCTCTAACTATGGCTACACCTTC. Its protein product is CASSLVSNYGYTF.

This clone was seen just once. Other DNA sequences of this sample code for an identical CDR3. This chain links TRBV4-1 with TRBJ2-5; D is uncertain. This CDR3 has 13 amino acids. Per the germline V gene, CDR1 is MGHRA and CDR2 is YSYEKL. Between the trimmed V and J ends, which lost 4 bases and 5 bases, there was a span of 11 bases. The CDR3 reads CASSPRLRETQYF. For the CDR3, the DNA is TGCGCCAGCAGCCCGCGTCTCAGGGAGACCCAGTACTTC.

This clone has only one observation. The CDR3 sequence: CASSLGDEKLFF. The CDR3 nucleotides read TGTGCCAGCAGCTTAGGGGATGAAAAACTGTTTTTT. The chain carries TRBV13 and TRBJ1-4, with unresolved D. Germline V lookup: CDR1 PRHDT, CDR2 FYEKMQ (reference sequence). V lost 0 bases to trimming and J lost 6 bases, with 2 bases between them. The CDR3 consists of 12 residues.

The V gene is TRBV7-9, the J gene TRBJ2-1, with D maybe TRBD2 (6 bases). From germline, CDR1 is SEHNR and CDR2 FQNEAQ (reference sequence). The V end was cut by 7 bases, the J end by 7 bases, with 20 bases between. The CDR3 extends over 15 amino acids. The CDR3 loop is CASTTNPGVGNEQFF. The CDR3 DNA sequence: TGTGCCAGCACCACGAACCCGGGGGTTGGGAATGAGCAGTTCTTC.

This clone appeared a single time. The chain joins TRBV19 to TRBJ2-7, with a weak D call TRBD1 (5 bases). V gave up 3 bases and J gave up 2 bases, with 14 bases separating them. The CDR3 runs 15 residues. The germline V gene encodes CDR1 LNHDA and CDR2 SQIVND (reference sequence). In DNA form, the CDR3 reads TGTGCCAGTAGTATTGTCCCAGGGATGACCTACGAGCAGTACTTC. Its translation is CASSIVPGMTYEQYF.

J is TRBJ2-7 and V is TRBV9; the D gene could be TRBD1 or TRBD2 (5 bases each). The V gene lost 0 bases and the J gene lost 1 base, with 11 bases spanning the gap. This CDR3 is built from 15 residues. CDR1 is SGDLS and CDR2 is YYNGEE in the germline V gene. The CDR3 here is CASSVGDDRSYEQYF. CDR3 DNA sequence: TGTGCCAGCAGCGTAGGGGACGATCGGTCCTACGAGCAGTACTTC.

The CDR3 DNA follows: TGCGCCAGCAGCCAAGAGCCGGGACAGCTATTGGGGGAGCAGTACTTC. Amino acid sequence: CASSQEPGQLLGEQYF. The V call is TRBV4-1, the J call TRBJ2-7; TRBD1 matches at 7 bases. Looked up from germline, CDR1 is MGHRA and CDR2 is YSYEKL. This CDR3 has 16 amino acids. Trimming cost V 0 bases and J 7 bases; bases outside gene matches: 12.

J is TRBJ1-2 and V is TRBV7-6; D not resolved. CDR1 and CDR2 from the germline V gene are SGHVS and FNYEAQ. This CDR3 comprises 16 residues. V lost 5 bases and J lost 2, with 18 bases in between. The chain's CDR3 is CASSPSGHSPNYGYTF. In nucleotides, the CDR3 is TGTGCCAGCAGCCCGTCAGGCCATAGTCCCAACTATGGCTACACCTTC.

The chain couples TRBV4-3 to TRBJ2-3, with 9 bases lining up with TRBD2. The J segment lost 6 bases and the V segment lost 0 bases, leaving 10 bases of the junction unmatched. The germline V gene encodes CDR1 LGHNA and CDR2 YSLEER. This CDR3 region has 17 residues. The CDR3 DNA sequence: TGCGCCAGCAGCCAAGATGGGGTAGCGGGAGAGATGGATACGCAGTATTTT. Its protein product is CASSQDGVAGEMDTQYF.